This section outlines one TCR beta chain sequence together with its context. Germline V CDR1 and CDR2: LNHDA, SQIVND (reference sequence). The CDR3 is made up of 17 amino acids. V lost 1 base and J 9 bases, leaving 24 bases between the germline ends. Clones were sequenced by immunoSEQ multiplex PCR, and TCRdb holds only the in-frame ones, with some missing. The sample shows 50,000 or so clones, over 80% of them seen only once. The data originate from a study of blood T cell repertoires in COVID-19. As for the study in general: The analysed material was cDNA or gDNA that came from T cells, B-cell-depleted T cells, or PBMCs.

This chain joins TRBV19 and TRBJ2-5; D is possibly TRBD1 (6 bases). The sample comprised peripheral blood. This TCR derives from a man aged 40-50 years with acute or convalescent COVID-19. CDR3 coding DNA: TGTGCCAGTAGTATAGGGGTGGGCAAGGCATCCCCAGGGGCCCAGTACTTC. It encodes CASSIGVGKASPGAQYF.